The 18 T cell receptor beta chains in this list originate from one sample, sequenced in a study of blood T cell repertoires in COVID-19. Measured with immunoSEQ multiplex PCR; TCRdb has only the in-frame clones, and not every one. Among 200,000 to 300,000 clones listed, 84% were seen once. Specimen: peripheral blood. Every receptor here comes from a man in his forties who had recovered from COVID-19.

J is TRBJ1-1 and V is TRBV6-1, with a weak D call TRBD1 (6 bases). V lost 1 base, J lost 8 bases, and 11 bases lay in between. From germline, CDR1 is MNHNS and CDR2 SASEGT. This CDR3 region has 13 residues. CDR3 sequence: CASSEGGLLEAFF. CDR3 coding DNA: TGTGCCAGCAGTGAAGGGGGGCTACTAGAAGCTTTCTTT.

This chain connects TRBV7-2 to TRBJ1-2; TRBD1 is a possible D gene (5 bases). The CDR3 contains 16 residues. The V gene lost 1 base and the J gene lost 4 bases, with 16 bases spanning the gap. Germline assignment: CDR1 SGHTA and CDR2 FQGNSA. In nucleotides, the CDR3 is TGTGCCAGCAGCTTAGAATTATATGCAGGGATCTATGGCTACACCTTC. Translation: CASSLELYAGIYGYTF.

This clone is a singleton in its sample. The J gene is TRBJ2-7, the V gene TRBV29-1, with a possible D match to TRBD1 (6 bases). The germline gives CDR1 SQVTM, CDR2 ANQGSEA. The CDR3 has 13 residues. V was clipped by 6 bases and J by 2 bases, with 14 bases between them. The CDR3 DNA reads TGCAGCGTGTGTCAGGGGCCGACCTACGAGCAGTACTTC. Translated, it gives CSVCQGPTYEQYF.

CDR3 region: CASSRESEAFF. CDR3 DNA sequence: TGTGCCAGCAGCCGAGAGAGTGAAGCTTTCTTT. The V gene is TRBV3-1 (or the pseudogene TRBV3-2), the J gene TRBJ1-1; no clear D. The CDR3 spans 11 residues. The ends were cut back, 4 bases at V and 7 bases at J, with 7 bases in the middle. CDR1 is LGHDT, CDR2 YNNKEL, per germline (reference sequence).

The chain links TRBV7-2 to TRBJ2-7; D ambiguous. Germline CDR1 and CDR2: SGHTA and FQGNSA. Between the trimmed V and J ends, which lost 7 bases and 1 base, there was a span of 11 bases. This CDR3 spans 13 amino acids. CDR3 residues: CASKSYNSYEQYF. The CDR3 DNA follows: TGTGCCAGCAAATCCTATAATTCCTACGAGCAGTACTTC.

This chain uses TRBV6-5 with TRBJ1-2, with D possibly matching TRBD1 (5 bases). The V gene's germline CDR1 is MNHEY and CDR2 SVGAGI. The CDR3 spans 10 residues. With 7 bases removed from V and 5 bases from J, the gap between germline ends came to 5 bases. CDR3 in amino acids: CASKGYGYTF. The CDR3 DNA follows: TGTGCCAGCAAGGGGTATGGCTACACCTTC.

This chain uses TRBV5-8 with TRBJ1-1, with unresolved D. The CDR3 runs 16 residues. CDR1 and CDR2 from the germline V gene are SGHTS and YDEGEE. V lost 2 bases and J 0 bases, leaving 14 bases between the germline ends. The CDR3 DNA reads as TGTGCCAGCAGCTTCTCCTCTCACAATCTGAACACTGAAGCTTTCTTT. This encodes CASSFSSHNLNTEAFF. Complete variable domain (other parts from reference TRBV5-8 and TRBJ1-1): EAGVTQSPTHLIKTRGQQATLRCSPISGHTSVYWYQQALGLGLQFLLWYDEGEERNRGNFPPRFSGRQFPNYSSELNVNALELEDSALYLCASSFSSHNLNTEAFFGQGTRLTVV.

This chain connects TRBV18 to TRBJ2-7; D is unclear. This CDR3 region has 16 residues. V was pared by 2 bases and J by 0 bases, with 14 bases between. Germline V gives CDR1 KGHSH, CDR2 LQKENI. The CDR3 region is CASSPYSLATSYEQYF. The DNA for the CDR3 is TGTGCCAGCTCACCATATTCTCTGGCAACCTCCTACGAGCAGTACTTC.

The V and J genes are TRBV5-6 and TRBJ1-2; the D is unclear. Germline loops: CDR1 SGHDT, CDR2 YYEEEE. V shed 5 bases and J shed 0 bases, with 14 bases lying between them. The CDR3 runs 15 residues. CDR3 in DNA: TGTGCCAGCAGTTTGCGAGTACTAGCTAACTATGGCTACACCTTC. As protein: CASSLRVLANYGYTF.

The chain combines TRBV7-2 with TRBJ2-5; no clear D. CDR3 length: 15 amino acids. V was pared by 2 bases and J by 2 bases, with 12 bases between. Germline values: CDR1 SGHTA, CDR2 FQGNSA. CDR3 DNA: TGTGCCAGCAGCTTAAGCCGTGGGCTTCAAGAGACCCAGTACTTC. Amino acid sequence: CASSLSRGLQETQYF.

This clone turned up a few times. In DNA form, the CDR3 reads TGTGCCAGCAGTGACAGGGGCAACACCATATATTTT. It specifies CASSDRGNTIYF. The chain has TRBV2 and TRBJ1-3; D perhaps matches TRBD1 (6 bases). V was clipped by 3 bases and J by 7 bases, with 7 bases between them. The CDR3 totals 12 residues. The germline V gene encodes CDR1 SNHLY and CDR2 FYNNEI.

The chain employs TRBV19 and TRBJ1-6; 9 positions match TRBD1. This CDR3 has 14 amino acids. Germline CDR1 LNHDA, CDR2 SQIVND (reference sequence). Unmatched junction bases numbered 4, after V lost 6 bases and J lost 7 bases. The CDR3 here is CASRAGQGNSPLHF. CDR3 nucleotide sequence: TGTGCCAGTAGGGCGGGACAGGGCAATTCACCCCTCCACTTT.

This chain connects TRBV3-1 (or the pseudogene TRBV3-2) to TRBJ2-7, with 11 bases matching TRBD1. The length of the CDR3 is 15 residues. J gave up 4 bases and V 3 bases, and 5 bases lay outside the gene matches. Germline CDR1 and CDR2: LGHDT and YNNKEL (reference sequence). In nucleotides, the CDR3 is TGTGCCAGCAGCCAGGACAGGGGGCGGTTGTACGAGCAGTACTTC. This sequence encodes CASSQDRGRLYEQYF.

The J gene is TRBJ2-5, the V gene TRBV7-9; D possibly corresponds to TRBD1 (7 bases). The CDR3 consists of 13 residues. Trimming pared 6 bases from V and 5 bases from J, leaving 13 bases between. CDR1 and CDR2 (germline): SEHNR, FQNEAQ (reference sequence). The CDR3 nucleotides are TGTGCCAGCAGGGAGGGGGCTGTGGAGACCCAGTACTTC. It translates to CASREGAVETQYF.

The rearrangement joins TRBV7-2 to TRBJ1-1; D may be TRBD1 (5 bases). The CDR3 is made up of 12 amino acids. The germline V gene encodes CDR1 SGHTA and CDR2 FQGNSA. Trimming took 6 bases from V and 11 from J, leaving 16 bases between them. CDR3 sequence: CASSRVAGSAFF. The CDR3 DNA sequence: TGTGCCAGCAGTAGGGTTGCAGGGTCCGCTTTCTTT.

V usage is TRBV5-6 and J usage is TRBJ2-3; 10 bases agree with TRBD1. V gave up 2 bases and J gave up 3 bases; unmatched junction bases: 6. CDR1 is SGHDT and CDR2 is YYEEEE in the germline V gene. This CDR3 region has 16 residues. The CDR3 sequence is CASSFDRGLSTDTQYF. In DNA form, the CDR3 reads TGTGCCAGCAGCTTTGACAGGGGGCTGAGTACAGATACGCAGTATTTT.

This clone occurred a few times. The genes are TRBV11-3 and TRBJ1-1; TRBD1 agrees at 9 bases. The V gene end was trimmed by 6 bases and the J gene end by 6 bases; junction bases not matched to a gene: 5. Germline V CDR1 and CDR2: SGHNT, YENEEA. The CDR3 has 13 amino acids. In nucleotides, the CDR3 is TGTGCCAGCAGGGGACAGGGACGGGCTGAAGCTTTCTTT. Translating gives CASRGQGRAEAFF.

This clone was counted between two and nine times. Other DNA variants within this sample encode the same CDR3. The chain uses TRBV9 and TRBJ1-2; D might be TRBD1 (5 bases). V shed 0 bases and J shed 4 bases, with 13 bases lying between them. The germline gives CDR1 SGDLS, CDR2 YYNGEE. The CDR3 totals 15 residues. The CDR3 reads CASSVGGGPSYGYTF. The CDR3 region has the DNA TGTGCCAGCAGCGTAGGGGGCGGACCCTCCTATGGCTACACCTTC.